The 5 T cell receptor beta chains given below trace back to one sample, sequenced in a study of T cells in narcolepsy. Using immunoSEQ multiplex PCR, the repertoire was profiled, and TCRdb retains in-frame clones only, with some absent. The data contain some 16,000 clones, 55% to 75% of them seen just once; the ten biggest clones take up 14% to 15%. The material sequenced was CD45RA- memory CD8+ T cells from PBMCs. All receptors come from a human donor with narcolepsy.

In this sample, this clone turned up a few times. The chain combines TRBV27 with TRBJ2-5; 13 bases line up with TRBD2. Germline V lookup: CDR1 MNHEY, CDR2 SMNVEV (reference sequence). Trimming removed 1 base from V and 5 bases from J; junction bases left unmatched: 10. The CDR3 sequence is 18 residues long. In nucleotides, the CDR3 is TGTGCCAGCAGTTTATTACTAGCGGGAGGGATCGCAGGGGAGACCCAGTACTTC. Protein product: CASSLLLAGGIAGETQYF.

Of note for this clone: A far larger clone is a single base away, which makes a read error likely. The gene calls are TRBV5-6 and TRBJ1-6, with 8 positions matching TRBD1. J lost 12 bases, V lost 0 bases, and 2 bases had no gene match. This CDR3 region has 13 residues. Germline assignment: CDR1 SGHDT and CDR2 YYEEEE. In DNA, the CDR3 is TGTGCCAGCAGCTTGGGACAGGGGATACCCCTCCACTTT. Its protein product is CASSLGQGIPLHF.

In its sample, this clone was seen a few times. The CDR3 here is CATRASNQPQHF. The CDR3 DNA reads TGTGCCACTAGGGCTAGCAATCAGCCCCAGCATTTT. The genes are TRBV19 and TRBJ1-5; D is undetermined. This CDR3 region has 12 residues. CDR1 and CDR2 (germline): LNHDA, SQIVND (reference sequence). Between the trimmed V and J ends, which lost 10 bases and 0 bases, there was a span of 7 bases.

V usage is TRBV6-5 and J usage is TRBJ2-1; 13 bases fit TRBD2. V was pared by 5 bases and J by 15 bases, with 7 bases of the junction left unmatched. Germline CDR1 and CDR2: MNHEY and SVGAGI. This CDR3 spans 13 amino acids. CDR3 protein: CASSRGTSGNGFF. The DNA for the CDR3 is TGTGCCAGCAGTCGGGGGACTAGCGGGAACGGGTTCTTC.

This chain links TRBV2 with TRBJ2-1; 8 positions match TRBD2. The V gene's germline CDR1 is SNHLY and CDR2 FYNNEI. CDR3 length: 15 amino acids. V lost 8 bases and J lost 8; bases outside the gene matches: 14. The CDR3 spells CASARGGARGDEQFF. The CDR3 bases are TGTGCCAGCGCTCGGGGGGGCGCTCGGGGCGATGAGCAGTTCTTC.